This T cell receptor beta chain was identified in a study of shared clonotypes between healthy human individuals. Study-wide points: Donors were few, which limited the genetic and exposure-history diversity represented.

With regard to this clone: Antigen specificity is unknown.

V was clipped by 4 bases and J by 6 bases, with 11 bases between them. Germline V gives CDR1 SGHNT, CDR2 YYREEE (reference sequence). The CDR3 runs to 13 residues. Measured with immunoSEQ multiplex PCR; TCRdb has only the in-frame clones, and not every one. The repertoire consists of around 1,000,000 clones, with approximately 75% occurring once and the leading ten covering about 0.94%. The chain uses TRBV5-4 and TRBJ2-1; no clear D gene. Input material: memory CD4+ T cells from PBMCs. Described subset: CD45RA-negative fraction. The sequence was obtained from a man between 18 and 29 years old in good health. Some clones in this sample may be carry-over from other donors' samples. CDR3: CASSPNRLNEQFF. DNA of the CDR3: TGTGCCAGCAGCCCAAACAGACTCAATGAGCAGTTCTTC.